This TCR beta chain appears in the sequencing data of a study of blood T cell repertoires in COVID-19. The protocol was immunoSEQ multiplex PCR, while the TCRdb copy is restricted to in-frame clones and leaves out a portion. This sample has 85,000 to 120,000 clones, with nearly 90% found just once. This CDR3 is 15 amino acids long. With 7 bases clipped from V and 3 bases from J, the junction kept 7 bases outside the gene matches. The germline gives CDR1 MNHNY, CDR2 SVGAGI (reference sequence). V and J are TRBV6-6 and TRBJ1-3; 9 nucleotides align to TRBD1. The clonotype comes from a man between 50 and 59 years old with active COVID-19. The sequenced sample was peripheral blood. CDR3 nucleotide sequence: TGTGCCAGCATTACGGGACAGGGAGATGGAAACACCATATATTTT. As protein: CASITGQGDGNTIYF.